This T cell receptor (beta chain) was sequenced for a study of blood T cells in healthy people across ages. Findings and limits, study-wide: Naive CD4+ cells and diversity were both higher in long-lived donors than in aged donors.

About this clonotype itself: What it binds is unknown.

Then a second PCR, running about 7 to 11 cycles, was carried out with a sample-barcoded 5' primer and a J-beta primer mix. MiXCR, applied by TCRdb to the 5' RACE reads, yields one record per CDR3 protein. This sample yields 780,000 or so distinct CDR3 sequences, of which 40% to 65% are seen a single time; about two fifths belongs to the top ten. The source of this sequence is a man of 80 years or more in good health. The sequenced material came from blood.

CDR3 in amino acids: CASSEQTGRQETQYF. The CDR3 nucleotides read TGTGCCAGCAGCGAACAGACAGGTAGACAAGAGACCCAGTACTTC. The chain links TRBV7-2 to TRBJ2-5; D is perhaps TRBD1 (6 bases). Between the trimmed V and J ends, which lost 5 bases and 2 bases, there was a span of 15 bases. The CDR3 consists of 15 residues. Germline CDR1 and CDR2: SGHTA and FQGNSA.